This note documents a single T cell receptor (beta chain) sequence. The sample originates from a study of human T cells and chemical hapten exposure. Study as a whole: Patients received weekly diphenylcyclopropenone doses to the scalp throughout the approximately 26-week study. Patch tests of 0.01% DPC on the upper back were read at 6 days.

The time point here: patch test 3, about 24 weeks after DPC sensitization. This sample's treatment: therapeutic diphenylcyclopropenone sensitization with weekly scalp DPC. Every donor had alopecia and was 18 to 70 years old; all were suitable for DPC. Individual cDNA molecules (in the library) carried attached unique molecular identifiers. TCRdb fed the RACE reads into MiXCR, producing one record per CDR3 protein. The sample lists approximately 97,000 distinct CDR3 sequences; around 25% were seen once. The CDR3 runs to 15 residues. Germline V CDR1 and CDR2: SGHRS, YFSETQ. V shed 5 bases, J shed 4 bases, and the junction held 10 bases outside the gene matches.

Sequenced material: whole blood, taken in connection with sensitization to the hapten diphenylcyclopropenone (DPC). The sequence derives from a man aged 40-55 years with alopecia areata. Some clones in this sample may be carry-over from other donors' samples. The chain combines TRBV5-1 with TRBJ2-3, with 7 bases aligning to TRBD1. CDR3 sequence: CASRGQVKAADTQYF. The CDR3 coding sequence is TGCGCCAGCAGAGGACAGGTCAAAGCAGCAGATACGCAGTATTTT.